This is a list of T cell receptor beta chains from one sample in a study of cytotoxic CD8 clonotypes in ibrutinib-treated CLL. Here immunoSEQ multiplex PCR was the method, and the copy in TCRdb shows in-frame clones only, minus some. The profile shows 49,000 or so clones, around half of them singletons. The material was PBMCs, obtained after 12 months of ibrutinib treatment. These receptors all stem from a human donor with chronic lymphocytic leukemia. CDR3s include the opening cysteine and the closing phenylalanine or tryptophan.

V gene,CDR3 length,CDR3 protein
TRBV29-1,12,CSVEGQNYGYTF
TRBV13,13,CASSPSRANVLTF
TRBV12-5,18,CASGLRGQQFDSNQPQHF
TRBV5-4,16,CASSFPGTGLSGELFF
TRBV6-1,12,CASSELIETQYF
TRBV7-7,14,CASSAGTGNNEQFF
TRBV7-2,12,CASSPADSPLHF
TRBV18,12,CASSPDSREQYF
TRBV29-1,14,CSVDTREGWETQYF
TRBV27,16,CAQSRLGTRPNQPQHF
TRBV7-2,19,CASSLPYSPTSGRAYEQYF
TRBV28,13,CASYDRDSYEQYF
TRBV6-5,14,CASSYSEGAGELFF
TRBV27,14,CASRAAGGMTEAFF
TRBV5-1,12,CASILQGGLAFF
TRBV28,14,CASRLQGAGEKLFF
TRBV6-1,13,CASSEEQHYGYTF
TRBV4-1,15,CASSQSPWGLNEQFF
TRBV18,11,CASSPADTQYF
TRBV11-3,15,CASSLTSGAQGGQYF
TRBV5-1,16,CASSQTGQGDYNEQFF
TRBV6-4,18,CASSDLRAGGTWNTEAFF
TRBV11-2,12,CASKALGETQYF
TRBV11-1,14,CASSLAGGPGEQFF
TRBV19,14,CASSISGFQETQYF
TRBV11-2,12,CASEGNSHEQYF
TRBV7-2,15,CASSLVQGSNEKLFF
TRBV28,13,CASSLIRSYGYTF
TRBV6-1,14,CASSSGTGHYGYTF
TRBV5-6,15,CASSLGSLGNQPQHF
TRBV30,12,CAWRYQGYGYTF
TRBV5-1,17,CASSPWGGRAGLDEQFF
TRBV28,11,CASSRYYEQYF
TRBV5-1,14,CASSRYVTGGEQYF
TRBV19,13,CASSSTPGQPQHF
TRBV5-1,15,CASSPQGADGSEQYF
TRBV5-1,13,CASSSRGEETQYF